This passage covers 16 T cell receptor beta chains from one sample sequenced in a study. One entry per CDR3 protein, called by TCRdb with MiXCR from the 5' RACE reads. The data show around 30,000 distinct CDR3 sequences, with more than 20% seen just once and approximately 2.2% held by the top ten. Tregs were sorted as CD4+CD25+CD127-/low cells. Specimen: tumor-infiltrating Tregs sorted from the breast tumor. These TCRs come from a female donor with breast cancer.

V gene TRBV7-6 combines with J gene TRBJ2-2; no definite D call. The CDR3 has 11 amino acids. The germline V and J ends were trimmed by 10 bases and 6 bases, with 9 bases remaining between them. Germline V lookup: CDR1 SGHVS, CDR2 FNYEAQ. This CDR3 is CAILSSGELFF. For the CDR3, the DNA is TGTGCCATCCTATCGTCCGGGGAGCTGTTTTTT.

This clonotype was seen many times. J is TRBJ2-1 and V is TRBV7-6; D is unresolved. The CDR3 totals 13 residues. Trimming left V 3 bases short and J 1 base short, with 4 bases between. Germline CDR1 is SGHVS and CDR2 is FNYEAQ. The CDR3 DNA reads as TGTGCCAGCAGCTTCCAGTCCTACAATGAGCAGTTCTTC. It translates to CASSFQSYNEQFF. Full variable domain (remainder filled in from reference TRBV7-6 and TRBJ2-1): GAGVSQSPRYKVTKRGQDVALRCDPISGHVSLYWYRQALGQGPEFLTYFNYEAQQDKSGLPNDRFSAERPEGSISTLTIQRTEQRDSAMYRCASSFQSYNEQFFGPGTRLTVL.

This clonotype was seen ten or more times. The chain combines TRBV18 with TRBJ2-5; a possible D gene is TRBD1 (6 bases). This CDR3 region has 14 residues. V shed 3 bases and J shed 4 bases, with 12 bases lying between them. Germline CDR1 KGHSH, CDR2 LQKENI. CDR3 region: CASSPQQGRETQYF. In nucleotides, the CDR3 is TGTGCCAGCTCACCTCAACAGGGACGAGAGACCCAGTACTTC.

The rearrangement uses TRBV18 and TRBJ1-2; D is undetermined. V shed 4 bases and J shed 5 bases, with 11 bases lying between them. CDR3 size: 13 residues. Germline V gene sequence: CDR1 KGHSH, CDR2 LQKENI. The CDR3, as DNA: TGTGCCAGCTCACAAACTGGTCTTTATGGCTACACCTTC. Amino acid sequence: CASSQTGLYGYTF.

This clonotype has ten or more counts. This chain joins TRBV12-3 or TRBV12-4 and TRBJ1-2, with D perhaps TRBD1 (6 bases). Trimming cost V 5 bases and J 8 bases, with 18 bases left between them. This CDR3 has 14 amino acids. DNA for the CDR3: TGTGCCAGCAGTCCCCAAGGGGGGAGCCGCGGCTACACCTTC. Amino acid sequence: CASSPQGGSRGYTF.

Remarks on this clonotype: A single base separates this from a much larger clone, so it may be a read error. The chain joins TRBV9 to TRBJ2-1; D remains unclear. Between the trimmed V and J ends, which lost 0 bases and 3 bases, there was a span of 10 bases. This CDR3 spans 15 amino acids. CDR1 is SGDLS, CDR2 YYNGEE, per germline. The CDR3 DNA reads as TGTGCCAGCAGCGTAGGCCTAGGCAACTACAATGAGCAGTTCTTC. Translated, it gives CASSVGLGNYNEQFF.

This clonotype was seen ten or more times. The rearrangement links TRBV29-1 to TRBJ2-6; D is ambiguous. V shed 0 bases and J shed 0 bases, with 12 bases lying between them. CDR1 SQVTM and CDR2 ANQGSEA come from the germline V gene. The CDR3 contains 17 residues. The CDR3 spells CSVEEAAPGSGANVLTF. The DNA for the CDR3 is TGCAGCGTTGAAGAGGCAGCTCCCGGCTCTGGGGCCAACGTCCTGACTTTC.

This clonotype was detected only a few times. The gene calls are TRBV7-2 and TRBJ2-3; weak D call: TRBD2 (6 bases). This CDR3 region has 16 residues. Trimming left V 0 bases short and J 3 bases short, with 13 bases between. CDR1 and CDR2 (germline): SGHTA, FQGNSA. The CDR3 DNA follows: TGTGCCAGCAGCTTAGCGCCGGGACTCCTAACAGATACGCAGTATTTT. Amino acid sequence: CASSLAPGLLTDTQYF.

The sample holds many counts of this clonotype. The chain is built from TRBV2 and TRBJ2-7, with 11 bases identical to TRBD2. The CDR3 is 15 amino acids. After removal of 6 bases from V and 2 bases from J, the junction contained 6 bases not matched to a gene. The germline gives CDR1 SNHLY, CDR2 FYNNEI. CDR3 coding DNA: TGTGCCAGCAGGCCGACTAGCGGGATAGCCTACGAGCAGTACTTC. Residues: CASRPTSGIAYEQYF.

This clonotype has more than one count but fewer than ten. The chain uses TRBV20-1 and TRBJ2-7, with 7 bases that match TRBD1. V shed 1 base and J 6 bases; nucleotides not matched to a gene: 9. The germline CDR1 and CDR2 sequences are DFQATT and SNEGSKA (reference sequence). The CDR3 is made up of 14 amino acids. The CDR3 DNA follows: TGCAGTGCTAGAGTGCCGACAGGGTTTGTCGAGCAGTACTTC. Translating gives CSARVPTGFVEQYF.

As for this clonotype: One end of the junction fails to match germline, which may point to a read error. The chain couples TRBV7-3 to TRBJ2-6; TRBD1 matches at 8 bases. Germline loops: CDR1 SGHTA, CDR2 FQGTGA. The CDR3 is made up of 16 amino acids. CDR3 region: CASRQRTGSGANGLTF. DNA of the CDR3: TGTGCCAGCAGGCAACGGACAGGGTCTGGGGCCAACGGCCTGACTTTC.

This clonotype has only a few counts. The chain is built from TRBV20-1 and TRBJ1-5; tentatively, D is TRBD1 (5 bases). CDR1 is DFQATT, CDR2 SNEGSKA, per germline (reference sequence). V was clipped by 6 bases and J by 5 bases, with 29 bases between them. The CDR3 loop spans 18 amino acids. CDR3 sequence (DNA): TGCAGTGCGGAAAGGCAGGGACGGTGGGGAGAATCCGATCAGCCCCAGCATTTT. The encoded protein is CSAERQGRWGESDQPQHF.

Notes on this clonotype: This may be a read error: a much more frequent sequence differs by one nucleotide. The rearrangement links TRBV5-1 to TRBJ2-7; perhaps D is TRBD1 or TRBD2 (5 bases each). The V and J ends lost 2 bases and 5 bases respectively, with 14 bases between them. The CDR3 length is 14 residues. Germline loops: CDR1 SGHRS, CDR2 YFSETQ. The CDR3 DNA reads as TGCGCCAGCAGCTTAAGGACACGGGGTGACGAGCAGTACTTC. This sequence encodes CASSLRTRGDEQYF.

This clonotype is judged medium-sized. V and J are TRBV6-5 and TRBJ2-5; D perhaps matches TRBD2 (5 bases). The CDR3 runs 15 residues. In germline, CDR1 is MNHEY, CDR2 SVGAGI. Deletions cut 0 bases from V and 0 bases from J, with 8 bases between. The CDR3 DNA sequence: TGTGCCAGCAGTTACTCGCACGGGAACCAAGAGACCCAGTACTTC. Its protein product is CASSYSHGNQETQYF.

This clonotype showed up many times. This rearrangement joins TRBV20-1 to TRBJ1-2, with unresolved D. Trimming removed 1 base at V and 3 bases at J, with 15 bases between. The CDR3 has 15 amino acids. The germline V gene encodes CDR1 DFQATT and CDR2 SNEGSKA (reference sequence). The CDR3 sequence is CSARVPETGYYGYTF. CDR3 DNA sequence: TGCAGTGCTAGAGTCCCGGAGACCGGCTACTATGGCTACACCTTC.

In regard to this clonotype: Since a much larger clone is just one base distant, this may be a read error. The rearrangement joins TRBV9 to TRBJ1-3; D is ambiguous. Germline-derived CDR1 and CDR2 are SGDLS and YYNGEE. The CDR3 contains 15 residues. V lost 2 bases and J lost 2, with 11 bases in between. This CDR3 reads CASSVGAYAGNTIYF. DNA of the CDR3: TGTGCCAGCAGCGTCGGCGCTTATGCTGGAAACACCATATATTTT.